This T cell receptor (beta chain) was obtained from a study of CD8 T cells in ankylosing spondylitis. Each CDR3 protein gets one entry after TCRdb re-called the 5' RACE reads with MiXCR. The table shows 200,000 to 300,000 distinct CDR3 sequences, with over 9.5% occurring only once. At least ten counts were recorded for this clonotype. No antigen is known for it. General study results and limits: Ankylosing spondylitis blood appeared to be characterized by a TCR beta motif of under ten highly homologous variants. The clones that were linked to disease were reported to be significantly enriched in matched synovial fluid samples from ankylosing spondylitis patients. Peripheral blood samples showed relatively rare disease-linked clones, and these clones were CD8+.

The V segment lost 3 bases and the J segment 6 bases; nucleotides outside the gene matches: 7. The germline V gene has CDR1 DFQATT and CDR2 SNEGSKA (reference sequence). There are 14 residues in the CDR3. J is TRBJ2-1 and V is TRBV20-1; the match to TRBD1 covers 8 bases. Sequencing was performed on blood, either unsorted or a sorted T cell fraction (not recorded which). This clonotype was sampled from a male donor with ankylosing spondylitis or in good health (not recorded which). Here the CDR3 reads CSARPGDRINEQFF. CDR3 coding DNA: TGCAGTGCTAGGCCTGGGGACAGGATCAATGAGCAGTTCTTC.